The source of this T cell receptor beta chain is a study of T cell repertoires in cytomegalovirus infection. For the study at large: In the study, CMV epitopes included recently identified HLA-C-restricted and well-studied HLA-B-restricted ones. Public TCR beta signatures were indicative of both CMV infection and a matching HLA type.

Study results and caveats: Carriers of CMV plus the relevant HLA were identified by cumulative public TCR beta family frequency.

Trimming removed 1 base from V and 3 bases from J, with 8 bases in between. The CDR3 has 14 amino acids. CDR1 and CDR2 (germline): SGHTA, FQGNSA. In the case of this clonotype: Its antigen is not known.

Using its own MiXCR run on the reads, TCRdb lists one record per CDR3 protein. The sample has around 570,000 distinct CDR3 sequences, around 40% seen once. The material was cultured PBMCs, obtained from culture after CMV antigen stimulation. The chain joins TRBV7-2 to TRBJ2-3; D is undetermined. The receptor was derived from a human donor in good health (CMV status not recorded). Some clones in this sample may be carry-over from other donors' samples. In DNA, the CDR3 is TGTGCCAGCAGCTTAGTTTTCGGGACAGATACGCAGTATTTT. Its protein product is CASSLVFGTDTQYF.